Sequencing of this T cell receptor beta chain was carried out in a study of long-term antiretroviral therapy in people with HIV. A v3.0 immunoSEQ assay was performed at survey level. Assay used: immunoSEQ multiplex PCR; TCRdb lists only in-frame clones, some missing. The sample includes 30,000 to 40,000 clones, roughly 87% of them seen just once. The CDR3 is 19 amino acids. The germline CDR1 and CDR2 sequences are SGHRS and YFSETQ. V was clipped by 7 bases and J by 8 bases; unmatched bases: 26. This material consisted of unsorted PBMCs, taken 1.1 years after starting antiretroviral therapy. This receptor was identified in a man between 18 and 29 years old with HIV. The V and J genes are TRBV5-1 and TRBJ1-4, with 7 bases matching TRBD1. CDR3 nucleotides: TGCGCCAGCCGTAGGCGGGACAACGACCCGCTTCGACAGGGAGAAAAACTGTTTTTT. Its translation: CASRRRDNDPLRQGEKLFF.